The T cell receptor beta chain under discussion was sequenced for a study of CD8 T cells in Susac syndrome. Germline V gives CDR1 DFQATT, CDR2 SNEGSKA (reference sequence). Trimming pared 1 base from V and 6 bases from J, leaving 11 bases between. CDR3 length equals 13 residues. RNA was extracted with the RNeasy kit, and a quantity of about 0.45 to 1 ug was reverse transcribed using random hexamers. MiXCR was run by TCRdb on the immunoSEQ multiplex PCR reads, yielding one entry per CDR3 protein. Of approximately 100,000 distinct CDR3 sequences listed, 96% are singletons. The chain employs TRBV20-1 and TRBJ2-3; tentative D call: TRBD2 (7 bases). The sequence was obtained from a human donor in good health. The sample was CD4+ T cells from PBMCs. CDR3 region: CSARGRGGDTQYF. For the CDR3, the DNA is TGCAGTGCTAGAGGCAGGGGAGGGGATACGCAGTATTTT.